Listed below are T cell receptor beta chains from one sample, sequenced in a study of T cell responses to AZD1222 COVID-19 vaccine. Clones were read by immunoSEQ multiplex PCR, and TCRdb kept only the in-frame ones, dropping some. Among about 110,000 clones, around 94% were seen once, and the ten largest hold 2% to 2.5%. Sequences were derived from peripheral blood, sampled on day 0 of AZD1222 vaccination. The receptors stem from an adult in good health. Both conserved end residues are part of each CDR3. The D gene is left open where the match is weak.

j_call d_call v_call cdr3_nt cdr3_aa
TRBJ1-1 . TRBV10-3 TGTGCCATCAGTGGAACTCGGGGCACTGAAGCTTTCTTT CAISGTRGTEAFF
TRBJ2-3 TRBD2 TRBV7-2 TGTGCCAGCAGCCTCGGGAGGGCAGATACGCAGTATTTT CASSLGRADTQYF
TRBJ1-5 TRBD1 TRBV2 TGTGCCAGCAGCGTGGGACAGGGGGCCTATCAGCCCCAGCATTTT CASSVGQGAYQPQHF
TRBJ1-2 . TRBV5-4 TGTGCCAGCAGGGACGGGGTTGAGTCGGGGGGCAGTGGCTACACCTTC CASRDGVESGGSGYTF
TRBJ2-7 . TRBV28 TGTGCCAGCAACCCAAGCAGGACCTACGAGCAGTACTTC CASNPSRTYEQYF
TRBJ1-1 . TRBV7-9 TGTGCCAGCAGCCTAACGAACACTGAAGCTTTCTTT CASSLTNTEAFF
TRBJ1-1 . TRBV5-1 TGCGCCAGCAGCTTCGAGACGGGGACAGAAGCTTTCTTT CASSFETGTEAFF
TRBJ2-1 TRBD2 TRBV6-5 TGTGCCACCGTGACTAGCTGGGACGGGCGGGATGAGCAGTTCTTC CATVTSWDGRDEQFF
TRBJ1-6 TRBD1 TRBV11-2 TGTGCCAGCAGCTGGGGACAGTCGTCAAATTCACCCCTCCACTTT CASSWGQSSNSPLHF
TRBJ1-6 . TRBV30 TGTGCCTGGAGAGTGATTGCGGGCATTCGCTCCTATAATTCACCCCTCCACTTT CAWRVIAGIRSYNSPLHF
TRBJ2-1 . TRBV7-3 TGTGCCAGCAGCCTCTTAGCTGGAGGGTACAATGAGCAGTTCTTC CASSLLAGGYNEQFF
TRBJ2-1 . TRBV11-1 TGTGCCAGCGAAGGGTCGAACTACAATGAGCAGTTCTTC CASEGSNYNEQFF